Listed below are T cell receptor beta chains from one sample, sequenced in a study of chemoradiotherapy in HPV16-positive cancers. Assay used: immunoSEQ multiplex PCR; TCRdb lists only in-frame clones, some missing. The repertoire consists of tens of thousands of clones, with roughly 66% occurring once and the leading ten covering 2.6%. The sample was taken from a patient who underwent chemoradiotherapy. These TCRs come from a human donor with HPV-associated anogenital cancer. Each CDR3 is given with its conserved first and last residue. A D gene is named only where the DNA matches it firmly. Only part of the rows carry a size: once, few, many, or a class if the clone is expanded.

14,NA,TRBV4-1,NA,TRBJ1-5,CASSPFDSNQPQHF,TGCGCCAGCAGCCCCTTTGATAGCAATCAGCCCCAGCATTTT
15,NA,TRBV6-5,TRBD1,TRBJ2-7,CASSYSNRGPYEQYF,TGTGCCAGCAGTTACTCGAACAGGGGACCCTACGAGCAGTACTTC
14,NA,TRBV5-1,TRBD2,TRBJ2-3,CASSDVRGGDTQYF,TGCGCCAGCAGTGACGTGCGGGGGGGAGATACGCAGTATTTT
13,NA,TRBV19,NA,TRBJ2-7,CASRPSRGYEQYF,TGTGCCAGTAGGCCTTCTAGGGGCTACGAGCAGTACTTC
14,NA,TRBV28,NA,TRBJ1-5,CASSPWGRAQPQHF,TGTGCCAGCAGTCCTTGGGGCAGGGCTCAGCCCCAGCATTTT
12,NA,TRBV28,NA,TRBJ1-4,CASSSQVEKLFF,TGTGCCAGCAGTTCACAGGTCGAAAAACTGTTTTTT
15,NA,TRBV5-6,TRBD1,TRBJ1-1,CASTSRDRGPTEAFF,TGTGCCAGCACCTCAAGGGACAGGGGGCCCACTGAAGCTTTCTTT
16,NA,TRBV5-1,TRBD1,TRBJ2-3,CASSPLGTGATDTQYF,TGCGCCAGCAGCCCTTTGGGGACAGGGGCGACAGATACGCAGTATTTT
15,once,TRBV10-3,NA,TRBJ1-5,CAISESGGGNQPQHF,TGTGCCATCAGTGAGTCCGGAGGGGGCAATCAGCCCCAGCATTTT
15,NA,TRBV11-3,NA,TRBJ1-6,CASSLGTGGNSPLHF,TGTGCCAGCAGCTTAGGAACGGGGGGAAATTCACCCCTCCACTTT
14,few,TRBV7-9,TRBD1,TRBJ2-5,CASSSWTGQETQYF,TGTGCCAGCAGCTCCTGGACAGGGCAAGAGACCCAGTACTTC
16,NA,TRBV5-1,NA,TRBJ1-4,CASSFTLQGPNEKLFF,TGCGCCAGCAGCTTTACCTTACAGGGACCTAATGAAAAACTGTTTTTT
14,NA,TRBV5-1,TRBD1,TRBJ1-1,CASSMTGGVTEAFF,TGCGCCAGCAGTATGACAGGGGGGGTTACTGAAGCTTTCTTT
14,NA,TRBV7-2,TRBD2,TRBJ2-7,CASSRTSGSYEQYF,TGTGCCAGCAGTCGGACTAGCGGGAGTTACGAGCAGTACTTC
12,few,TRBV7-9,NA,TRBJ1-2,CASSSDERRYTF,TGTGCCAGCAGCTCCGATGAACGACGCTACACCTTC
15,NA,TRBV11-3,TRBD1,TRBJ2-3,CASSHGTGVTDTQYF,TGTGCCAGCAGTCACGGGACAGGGGTGACAGATACGCAGTATTTT
12,NA,TRBV11-3,NA,TRBJ2-7,CASSLGSYEQYF,TGTGCCAGCAGCTTAGGGTCCTACGAGCAGTACTTC
14,NA,TRBV9,NA,TRBJ2-7,CASSVVPRAGEQYF,TGTGCCAGCAGCGTAGTGCCCAGGGCGGGCGAGCAGTACTTC
15,NA,TRBV7-3,NA,TRBJ2-7,CASSLNPGQGYEQYF,TGTGCCAGCAGCTTAAACCCGGGCCAGGGGTACGAGCAGTACTTC
14,once,TRBV7-2,TRBD1,TRBJ2-3,CASSQQGASDTQYF,TGTGCCAGCAGCCAACAGGGGGCTTCAGATACGCAGTATTTT
14,NA,TRBV10-3,NA,TRBJ2-5,CATTPRGVRETQYF,TGTGCCACGACCCCCAGGGGGGTTAGAGAGACCCAGTACTTC